The rows below give T cell receptor beta chains drawn from one sample of a study of blood T cell repertoires in COVID-19. Using immunoSEQ multiplex PCR, the repertoire was profiled, and TCRdb retains in-frame clones only, with some absent. The table shows some 99,000 clones, with 70% to 85% occurring only once. Input material: peripheral blood. Every receptor here comes from a woman older than 75 with active or convalescent COVID-19. The CDR3 runs from the conserved cysteine through the conserved F or W. D genes are given only for firm matches. The size field is filled for only some rows; it gives once, few, many or a size class.

TRBV4-1	NA	NA	TRBJ1-1	CASAGMNTEAFF	TGCGCCAGCGCGGGGATGAACACTGAAGCTTTCTTT
TRBV11-2	NA	NA	TRBJ1-1	CASSFQGNTEAFF	TGTGCCAGCAGCTTTCAGGGGAACACTGAAGCTTTCTTT
TRBV7-8	NA	TRBD2	TRBJ2-2	CASSLESLAGTGELFF	TGTGCCAGCAGCTTAGAGTCTCTAGCGGGAACCGGGGAGCTGTTTTTT
TRBV10-3	NA	TRBD1	TRBJ2-1	CAIRGDRGSGLYNEQFF	TGTGCCATCAGGGGGGACAGGGGAAGCGGGCTCTACAATGAGCAGTTCTTC
TRBV7-8	NA	NA	TRBJ1-3	CASSLRSGGTGNTIYF	TGTGCCAGCAGCTTACGCTCGGGGGGCACGGGAAACACCATATATTTT
TRBV15	few	NA	TRBJ2-2	CATSRGGGNTGELFF	TGTGCCACCAGCAGAGGCGGTGGGAACACCGGGGAGCTGTTTTTT
TRBV18	NA	TRBD2	TRBJ2-2	CASSPKLWTSRNTGELFF	TGTGCCAGCTCACCAAAGCTCTGGACTAGCAGGAACACCGGGGAGCTGTTTTTT
TRBV19	once	NA	TRBJ2-5	CASSIVGRATRGETQYF	TGTGCCAGTAGTATAGTAGGCAGGGCGACGCGGGGAGAGACCCAGTACTTC
TRBV12-3/TRBV12-4	NA	TRBD2	TRBJ2-7	CASRTSGGYEQYF	TGTGCCAGCAGGACTAGCGGAGGCTACGAGCAGTACTTC
TRBV29-1	NA	NA	TRBJ1-2	CSSTGSHYGYTF	TGCAGCTCCACCGGGAGCCACTATGGCTACACCTTC
TRBV27	NA	TRBD2	TRBJ2-3	CASAELAATMGPDTQYF	TGTGCCAGCGCCGAACTAGCGGCAACTATGGGACCAGATACGCAGTATTTT
TRBV19	NA	TRBD1	TRBJ1-5	CASSLQGAGDQPQHF	TGTGCCAGTAGTCTACAGGGGGCCGGCGATCAGCCCCAGCATTTT
TRBV5-1	NA	NA	TRBJ2-1	CASSPGGYANEQFF	TGCGCCAGCAGCCCTGGGGGCTATGCCAATGAGCAGTTCTTC
TRBV4-1	NA	TRBD2	TRBJ2-1	CASTLGLAGVNEQFF	TGCGCCAGCACCCTCGGACTAGCGGGAGTCAATGAGCAGTTCTTC
TRBV6-6	NA	TRBD1	TRBJ2-7	CASNQGTGSSYEQYF	TGTGCCAGCAACCAAGGGACAGGGAGCTCCTACGAGCAGTACTTC
TRBV6-5	NA	TRBD1	TRBJ2-1	CASRRQGPRDEQFF	TGTGCCAGCAGACGACAGGGTCCCAGGGATGAGCAGTTCTTC
TRBV28	NA	TRBD1	TRBJ1-2	CASSLNRGLGYGYTF	TGTGCCAGCAGTTTAAACAGGGGGCTCGGCTATGGCTACACCTTC
TRBV24-1	NA	NA	TRBJ2-2	CATSPMGGGELFF	TGTGCCACCAGCCCCATGGGGGGCGGGGAGCTGTTTTTT
TRBV18	NA	TRBD1	TRBJ2-7	CASSPREQGWSEQYF	TGTGCCAGCTCACCACGAGAACAGGGGTGGTCCGAGCAGTACTTC
TRBV3-1/TRBV3-2	NA	NA	TRBJ2-2	CASSLTGGGGELFF	TGTGCCAGCAGTCTTACGGGGGGCGGCGGGGAGCTGTTTTTT
TRBV5-6	once	TRBD2	TRBJ2-3	CASSPTSASTDTQYF	TGTGCCAGCAGCCCTACTAGCGCTAGCACAGATACGCAGTATTTT
TRBV18	NA	NA	TRBJ2-3	CASSHRLADSADTQYF	TGTGCCAGCTCACACCGACTGGCGGATTCGGCAGATACGCAGTATTTT
TRBV19	NA	NA	TRBJ1-1	CASSMPDMNTEAFF	TGTGCCAGTAGTATGCCCGACATGAACACTGAAGCTTTCTTT
TRBV7-9	NA	TRBD1	TRBJ2-1	CASWTGSNEQFF	TGTGCCAGCTGGACAGGGAGTAATGAGCAGTTCTTC
TRBV9	NA	TRBD2	TRBJ2-1	CASSVTSALYNEQFF	TGTGCCAGCAGCGTGACTAGCGCTCTTTACAATGAGCAGTTCTTC
TRBV20-1	NA	NA	TRBJ1-2	CSARPGFGYTF	TGCAGTGCTAGACCGGGGTTTGGCTACACCTTC
TRBV28	NA	TRBD1	TRBJ1-4	CASKEGGGAGTNEKLFF	TGTGCCAGCAAGGAAGGAGGGGGCGCAGGAACTAATGAAAAACTGTTTTTT
TRBV9	once	NA	TRBJ2-5	CASSVGSGITGQETQYF	TGTGCCAGCAGCGTAGGATCCGGGATTACAGGGCAAGAGACCCAGTACTTC
TRBV7-9	NA	TRBD1	TRBJ2-2	CASSPTRDRSFTGELFF	TGTGCCAGCAGCCCTACCCGGGACAGGAGTTTCACCGGGGAGCTGTTTTTT
TRBV24-1	few	NA	TRBJ2-1	CATSDPQKAGKLLRNEQFF	TGTGCCACCAGTGATCCCCAAAAAGCAGGGAAGCTTTTGCGCAATGAGCAGTTCTTC
TRBV11-1	NA	TRBD2	TRBJ2-7	CASSLLAGAYEQYF	TGTGCCAGCAGCTTACTAGCGGGGGCCTACGAGCAGTACTTC
TRBV5-6	NA	NA	TRBJ1-1	CASTMGLGNTEAFF	TGTGCCAGCACCATGGGACTCGGAAACACTGAAGCTTTCTTT
TRBV5-4	NA	TRBD2	TRBJ2-1	CASSLTSGFYNEQFF	TGTGCCAGCAGCTTGACTAGCGGTTTTTACAATGAGCAGTTCTTC
TRBV29-1	NA	TRBD1	TRBJ2-5	CSSSQGAYQETQYF	TGCAGCTCCTCACAGGGGGCGTACCAAGAGACCCAGTACTTC
TRBV5-1	NA	TRBD1	TRBJ2-5	CASSVDRAQETQYF	TGCGCCAGCAGTGTGGACAGGGCGCAAGAGACCCAGTACTTC
TRBV27	NA	TRBD1	TRBJ1-2	CASSTHRQGGYGYTF	TGTGCCAGCAGCACTCACAGACAGGGTGGCTATGGCTACACCTTC
TRBV2	NA	NA	TRBJ2-7	CASSFTYEQYF	TGTGCCAGCTCTTTTACTTACGAGCAGTACTTC
TRBV5-1	NA	TRBD1	TRBJ1-1	CASSHRGQSTEAFF	TGCGCCAGCAGCCACAGGGGGCAGAGCACTGAAGCTTTCTTT
TRBV19	once	NA	TRBJ1-3	CASIWDSSSGNTIYF	TGTGCCAGTATATGGGACTCGAGCTCTGGAAACACCATATATTTT
TRBV3-1/TRBV3-2	NA	NA	TRBJ2-7	CASSQDPAGFDEQYF	TGTGCCAGCAGCCAAGATCCAGCGGGCTTCGACGAGCAGTACTTC
TRBV7-9	NA	TRBD1	TRBJ2-3	CASSLGQGATDTQYF	TGTGCCAGCAGCTTAGGACAGGGGGCGACAGATACGCAGTATTTT
TRBV24-1	NA	TRBD2	TRBJ2-1	CATSEAPGTSGREQFF	TGTGCCACCAGTGAAGCCCCGGGGACTAGCGGCCGTGAGCAGTTCTTC
TRBV5-3	NA	TRBD2	TRBJ2-7	CARSLELAGVTYEQYF	TGTGCCAGAAGCTTGGAACTAGCGGGAGTAACCTACGAGCAGTACTTC
TRBV12-3/TRBV12-4	NA	TRBD1	TRBJ2-7	CASCRDSSYEQYF	TGTGCCAGCTGCAGGGACAGCTCCTACGAGCAGTACTTC
TRBV5-1	NA	TRBD2	TRBJ2-3	CASSLREAWDTQYF	TGCGCCAGCAGCTTGCGGGAGGCCTGGGATACGCAGTATTTT
TRBV30	NA	TRBD1	TRBJ2-5	CAWSGVQGKETQYF	TGTGCCTGGAGTGGGGTACAGGGGAAAGAGACCCAGTACTTC
TRBV4-1	few	TRBD1	TRBJ1-2	CASSQRTGRNYGYTF	TGCGCCAGCAGCCAGAGGACAGGTCGAAACTATGGCTACACCTTC
TRBV15	NA	NA	TRBJ2-7	CATSSRGSGALYEQYF	TGTGCCACCAGCAGCCGAGGGAGCGGAGCCCTCTACGAGCAGTACTTC
TRBV4-2	NA	TRBD2	TRBJ2-7	CASSPGTSGNYEQYF	TGTGCCAGCAGCCCAGGGACTAGCGGGAACTACGAGCAGTACTTC
TRBV29-1	NA	TRBD1	TRBJ1-2	CITGDPANYGYTF	TGCATTACAGGGGACCCGGCTAACTATGGCTACACCTTC
TRBV19	NA	TRBD2	TRBJ2-5	CASSSGGKETQYF	TGTGCCAGTTCATCCGGGGGGAAAGAGACCCAGTACTTC
TRBV5-1	NA	NA	TRBJ1-1	CASSLATQRGTEAFF	TGCGCCAGCAGCTTGGCGACCCAACGGGGGACTGAAGCTTTCTTT
TRBV19	NA	NA	TRBJ2-7	CASSTRTAEREQYF	TGTGCCAGTAGTACCCGGACAGCGGAAAGGGAGCAGTACTTC
TRBV5-1	NA	NA	TRBJ2-3	CASSSPPERSRYTQYF	TGCGCCAGCAGCTCCCCACCTGAGCGGTCCCGATATACGCAGTATTTT